The rows below give T cell receptor beta chains drawn from one sample of a study of OX40 agonist ivuxolimab in advanced cancers. Using immunoSEQ multiplex PCR, the repertoire was profiled, and TCRdb retains in-frame clones only, with some absent. The sample has fewer than 90,000 clones, roughly 89% seen once. The sequencing used CD4+ or CD8+ T cells sorted from blood, collected in a trial of the OX40 agonist ivuxolimab. These receptor sequences come from an adult with an advanced solid tumor such as melanoma, head and neck, liver or kidney cancer. The CDR3 runs from the conserved cysteine through the conserved F or W. The D gene is left open where the match is weak. A row's size may be missing; if present it is once, few, many or a size class.

J gene: TRBJ1-5; D gene: NA; V gene: TRBV6-1; clone size: NA; CDR3 protein: CASSEAGYQPQHF; CDR3 DNA: TGTGCCAGCAGTGAAGCGGGGTATCAGCCCCAGCATTTT
J gene: TRBJ1-2; D gene: TRBD1; V gene: TRBV27; clone size: NA; CDR3 protein: CASSWASGTGVGAVYTF; CDR3 DNA: TGTGCCAGCAGTTGGGCTTCTGGGACAGGGGTTGGGGCTGTCTACACCTTC
J gene: TRBJ2-1; D gene: TRBD1; V gene: TRBV7-8; clone size: NA; CDR3 protein: CASSRGQGYNEQFF; CDR3 DNA: TGTGCCAGCAGCCGGGGACAGGGGTACAATGAGCAGTTCTTC
J gene: TRBJ1-1; D gene: TRBD1; V gene: TRBV2; clone size: NA; CDR3 protein: CASEQGALQAFF; CDR3 DNA: TGTGCCAGTGAACAGGGGGCGCTGCAAGCTTTCTTT
J gene: TRBJ1-5; D gene: NA; V gene: TRBV7-3; clone size: few; CDR3 protein: CASSVGRVGNQPQHF; CDR3 DNA: TGTGCCAGCAGCGTAGGACGGGTGGGCAATCAGCCCCAGCATTTT
J gene: TRBJ2-1; D gene: TRBD1; V gene: TRBV9; clone size: once; CDR3 protein: CASSVEGQEFNEQFF; CDR3 DNA: TGTGCCAGCAGCGTAGAGGGACAGGAGTTCAATGAGCAGTTCTTC
J gene: TRBJ2-3; D gene: TRBD2; V gene: TRBV5-1; clone size: NA; CDR3 protein: CASSAGLAGGITDTQYF; CDR3 DNA: TGCGCCAGCAGCGCCGGACTAGCGGGAGGGATTACAGATACGCAGTATTTT
J gene: TRBJ2-5; D gene: NA; V gene: TRBV14; clone size: NA; CDR3 protein: CASSQDSTPGQETQYF; CDR3 DNA: TGTGCCAGCAGCCAAGACTCGACCCCGGGGCAAGAGACCCAGTACTTC
J gene: TRBJ2-3; D gene: NA; V gene: TRBV11-1; clone size: NA; CDR3 protein: CASRIGDTQYF; CDR3 DNA: TGTGCCAGTCGGATAGGAGATACGCAGTATTTT
J gene: TRBJ2-1; D gene: TRBD2; V gene: TRBV11-2; clone size: NA; CDR3 protein: CASRSGTSGSSRNEQFF; CDR3 DNA: TGTGCCAGCAGATCCGGGACTAGCGGGAGTTCGAGGAATGAGCAGTTCTTC
J gene: TRBJ2-5; D gene: NA; V gene: TRBV9; clone size: NA; CDR3 protein: CASSTRQQETQYF; CDR3 DNA: TGTGCCAGCAGCACCCGACAGCAAGAGACCCAGTACTTC
J gene: TRBJ2-7; D gene: NA; V gene: TRBV29-1; clone size: NA; CDR3 protein: CSVDGGGREQYF; CDR3 DNA: TGCAGCGTGGACGGAGGAGGTCGCGAGCAGTACTTC
J gene: TRBJ1-5; D gene: TRBD1; V gene: TRBV5-5; clone size: NA; CDR3 protein: CASSPGQGAFQPQHF; CDR3 DNA: TGTGCCAGCAGCCCGGGACAGGGGGCGTTTCAGCCCCAGCATTTT
J gene: TRBJ2-1; D gene: NA; V gene: TRBV4-3; clone size: NA; CDR3 protein: CASSPRQGEGYEQFF; CDR3 DNA: TGCGCCAGCAGCCCCAGACAAGGCGAGGGCTATGAGCAGTTCTTC
J gene: TRBJ2-5; D gene: TRBD1; V gene: TRBV7-3; clone size: NA; CDR3 protein: CASSSTGGQETQYF; CDR3 DNA: TGTGCCAGCAGCTCGACAGGGGGCCAAGAGACCCAGTACTTC
J gene: TRBJ1-5; D gene: TRBD1; V gene: TRBV19; clone size: NA; CDR3 protein: CASSRQGVGQPQHF; CDR3 DNA: TGTGCCAGTAGTCGACAGGGAGTTGGTCAGCCCCAGCATTTT
J gene: TRBJ2-2; D gene: NA; V gene: TRBV2; clone size: NA; CDR3 protein: CASTRTGTNTGELFF; CDR3 DNA: TGTGCCAGCACCAGGACGGGAACGAACACCGGGGAGCTGTTTTTT
J gene: TRBJ2-5; D gene: TRBD1; V gene: TRBV29-1; clone size: NA; CDR3 protein: CSGLTGEETQYF; CDR3 DNA: TGCAGCGGGCTGACAGGGGAAGAGACCCAGTACTTC
J gene: TRBJ2-3; D gene: NA; V gene: TRBV2; clone size: NA; CDR3 protein: CASSEDGVTQYF; CDR3 DNA: TGTGCCAGCAGTGAAGATGGGGTTACGCAGTATTTT
J gene: TRBJ1-2; D gene: NA; V gene: TRBV10-2; clone size: NA; CDR3 protein: CASSDGAWGYTF; CDR3 DNA: TGCGCCAGCAGTGATGGGGCGTGGGGCTACACCTTC
J gene: TRBJ1-1; D gene: NA; V gene: TRBV28; clone size: once; CDR3 protein: CASSPIHRDTEAFF; CDR3 DNA: TGTGCCAGCAGTCCCATTCATAGGGACACTGAAGCTTTCTTT
J gene: TRBJ1-3; D gene: NA; V gene: TRBV10-3; clone size: NA; CDR3 protein: CAISRSNSGNTIYF; CDR3 DNA: TGTGCCATCAGTCGGAGCAACTCTGGAAACACCATATATTTT
J gene: TRBJ2-1; D gene: TRBD1; V gene: TRBV7-9; clone size: NA; CDR3 protein: CASSSGQGFNEQFF; CDR3 DNA: TGTGCCAGCAGCTCTGGACAGGGGTTTAATGAGCAGTTCTTC
J gene: TRBJ2-5; D gene: NA; V gene: TRBV5-6; clone size: NA; CDR3 protein: CASSLGLGIQETQYF; CDR3 DNA: TGTGCCAGCAGCTTGGGTTTGGGGATCCAAGAGACCCAGTACTTC
J gene: TRBJ2-7; D gene: NA; V gene: TRBV18; clone size: NA; CDR3 protein: CASSPGGAGSYEQYF; CDR3 DNA: TGTGCCAGCTCACCAGGAGGGGCGGGCTCCTACGAGCAGTACTTC
J gene: TRBJ1-3; D gene: NA; V gene: TRBV19; clone size: NA; CDR3 protein: CASMGDYEDTIYF; CDR3 DNA: TGTGCCAGTATGGGTGACTATGAGGACACCATATATTTT
J gene: TRBJ2-7; D gene: NA; V gene: TRBV19; clone size: NA; CDR3 protein: CASSTQGGGEQYF; CDR3 DNA: TGTGCCAGTAGTACCCAAGGGGGTGGCGAGCAGTACTTC
J gene: TRBJ2-3; D gene: TRBD2; V gene: TRBV9; clone size: NA; CDR3 protein: CASSVTSGSLDTQYF; CDR3 DNA: TGTGCCAGCAGCGTAACTAGCGGGAGTCTCGATACGCAGTATTTT
J gene: TRBJ2-2; D gene: NA; V gene: TRBV18; clone size: once; CDR3 protein: CASTPLGGPTGELFF; CDR3 DNA: TGTGCCAGCACACCACTGGGGGGCCCAACCGGGGAGCTGTTTTTT
J gene: TRBJ2-3; D gene: TRBD2; V gene: TRBV5-1; clone size: NA; CDR3 protein: CASSLGTSGNTDTQYF; CDR3 DNA: TGCGCCAGCAGCTTAGGGACTAGCGGGAACACAGATACGCAGTATTTT